This T cell receptor beta chain derives from a study of cytomegalovirus exposure and HLA in healthy donors (dated by TCRdb to between 2016 and 2019). About the investigation overall: An earlier analysis of roughly 610 of the donors reported about 280 Gb of sequence data and around 110 million unique TCR beta sequences obtained from around 170 million T cells. An early release covering about 600 HLA-typed donors comprised about 300 gigabases of sequencing data and around 80 million unique TCR sequences. The genetic ancestry cluster associated with self-reported Caucasian donors included 65% to 90% of the roughly 400 genotyped donors. The study aimed to test whether cataloging public T cell receptors could reveal signatures of past pathogen exposure. The study used immunosequencing to profile the T cell repertoires of under 700 subjects and linked those repertoires to cytomegalovirus serostatus. Besides the first cohort of under 700 subjects, a separate validation cohort made up of around 120 different subjects was used. To predict cytomegalovirus infection status, the study combined high-throughput TCR immunosequencing, statistical association of individual TCRs with disease status, and machine learning. To study patterns of TCR occurrence, a later analysis re-analyzed previously published TCR beta repertoires from 500 to 850 donors and added high-resolution HLA genotyping. Rather than using new phenotypic data, the later analysis identified candidate immune exposures from TCR beta sequences and from how often those sequences occurred across donors. An earlier analysis of several hundred of the donors applied high-throughput TCR beta sequencing to assess whether each TCR beta V gene segment acted as functional or pseudogenic. Donor age, sex, ethnicity and CMV serostatus were compiled together with the repertoire data. A later genetic analysis used genome-wide SNP genotypes for about 60% of the 666 donors, treating that subset as a discovery cohort. Every repertoire in the discovery cohort had been generated on one and the same sequencing platform. Both class I and class II loci were covered by HLA typing, at four-digit resolution. Typing coverage varied by locus: roughly 620-640 donors for A, B, C, DRB1 and DQB1; roughly 560 for DQA1; more than 600 for DPA1; around 450 for DPB1. Four to six DR-DQ haplotypes were handled as single units for association and clustering, since linkage in the cohort was strong. On average, 235,054 unique TCR beta nucleotide sequences were sequenced per donor among 350 to 400 genotyped donors of the cohort, with roughly 18% of those sequences being non-productive. The full study reports these points: A later analysis reported that several top co-occurrence clusters appeared linked to parvovirus B19, influenza, CMV and Epstein-Barr virus. Linkage disequilibrium might explain the correlated functional status among segregating V segments, but an unknown experimental factor could not be ruled out. In a later genetic analysis, a missense DCLRE1C variant was associated with V-gene and J-gene trimming of TCR beta chains, and the association was replicated in an independent cohort. Broadly in line with IMGT annotations, most TCR beta V segments showed up in productive rearrangements about 87% or about 30% of the time in an earlier analysis of approximately 640 of the donors. In this cohort, only TCR beta chains were sequenced, and detectable features were limited by the absence of alpha or paired-chain data. In both the original and validation cohorts, the classifier was reported to diagnose cytomegalovirus status with high specificity and sensitivity. In a later analysis, most CMV-associated TCR beta chains were found to appear HLA-restricted, with HLA associations seemingly driven largely by CMV exposure. Most TCR sequences were observed very rarely across donors, whereas some public TCRs were present in many individuals. A total of fewer than 200 TCR beta chains were listed by the study as associated with cytomegalovirus. Presence/absence analyses assumed roughly uniform sequencing depth across donors, an assumption that may not hold. A cluster of highly shared sequence variants was judged likely to represent a technical artifact of the sequencing pipeline. A later genetic analysis reported fewer N-insertions in productive TCRs among donors in an Asian-associated ancestry cluster than the approximately 700-donor mean. It was suggested by the authors that the approach could potentially be generalized to other disease states and immunological phenotypes. According to a later analysis, TCR association rates differed among HLA loci, with DRB1 alleles showing the most associated TCRs and HLA-C alleles showing the fewest. Because the 87-base-pair reads could not distinguish some IMGT-functional V segments, including TRBV6-2 and TRBV6-3, those segments were excluded. A later analysis found that HLA-associated TCR beta chains were more clonally expanded and had lower generation probabilities than equally common non-associated chains. A further reported finding was that TCR beta sequences accurately predicted the HLA-A and HLA-B alleles for most subjects in the first cohort. Immune exposure information for the cohort was limited to CMV serostatus. A few of the identified cytomegalovirus-associated TCR beta chains were confirmed in vitro to be specific for cytomegalovirus antigens. When HLA alleles, especially DR and DQ, strongly co-occurred, TCR associations were difficult to assign to individual alleles. A later analysis associated about 17,000 TCR beta sequences with specific HLA alleles at a false discovery rate of 0.05. HLA typing was unavailable for some donors at each locus, so association tests used only the typed subset. Because counts were too low, seventeen rarely observed V segments, including chromosome 9 orphons, were left out of the earlier analysis of some 600 of the donors.

The library was produced with the immunoSEQ multiplex PCR assay. The multiplex PCR relied on a mix of 60 forward primers for TCR Vbeta segments and 13 reverse primers for TCR Jbeta segments. A multiplex PCR assay on genomic DNA amplified the CDR3 region of rearranged TCR beta genes. Amplified TCR beta libraries were sequenced as 87-base-pair reads on the Illumina HiSeq System. As for the authors' bioinformatics: In a later analysis, roughly 80 million unique TCR beta chains were counted across the 650 to 750 repertoires, and approximately 9.9 million of these chains were shared by at least two donors. A nearest-neighbor algorithm error-corrected the raw reads and collapsed the reads into unique sequences, merging closely related sequences to remove PCR and sequencing errors. CDR3 sequences were aligned to IMGT reference sequences to assign V, D and J gene segments. Each retained sequence needed at least a six-nucleotide match to both a V gene segment and a J gene segment. Rearrangements were classified as productive when the CDR3 lacked stop codons and remained in frame with V and J, and all other rearrangements were classified as non-productive. CDR3 was defined by IMGT convention, running from the second conserved V-encoded cysteine to the conserved J-encoded phenylalanine. The earlier analysis of fewer than 700 of the donors excluded sequences that lacked an unambiguous match to a single V gene segment. An earlier analysis of several hundred of the donors classified V segments as functional when productive rearrangements were above 56.7% and as segregating when the standard deviation between donors was above 5%. To diagnose cytomegalovirus status from the catalog of TCR beta chain sequences, a statistical classification framework was built. A later analysis assigned V and J genes by comparing TCR nucleotide sequences with IMGT/GENE-DB human TR gene sequences. In a later analysis, CDR3 sequences and most-parsimonious VDJ recombination scenarios were assigned using the TCRdist pipeline. In a later analysis, each TCR beta chain was defined by its CDR3 amino acid sequence together with its V-gene family, and reads lacking a unique V-gene family were excluded. As a way to deal with suspected cross-contamination and a sequencing artifact, a later analysis dropped hundreds of nucleotide sequences that were highly shared and had low generation probability. A later analysis calculated a clonal expansion index for each public chain from normalized within-repertoire ranks of inferred template counts. In a later analysis, generation probabilities were computed with a VDJ recombination model fitted to out-of-frame rearrangements, and the resulting probabilities were checked against IGoR. Hypergeometric tests were used in a later analysis to score TCR-TCR, TCR-HLA and TCR-CMV co-occurrence, with a repertoire-size bias correction applied to the TCR pairs. A later analysis estimated false discovery rates by permuting HLA or CMV assignments 20 times. In a later analysis, co-occurring TCRs were grouped with DBSCAN, and TCRdist sequence similarity was added when clustering was performed within HLA-allele-positive subsets. For co-occurrence clustering, repertoires with fewer than 30,000 or more than 120,000 public chains were excluded, along with roughly five repertoires with anomalous nucleotide sharing. Sourced from immuneACCESS, this table was stored by TCRdb with only in-frame sequences that have V and J called. A share of the clones is absent; for the studies checked, an unresolved V gene accounts for under half, and the remainder has no known explanation. Clone size and the V and J calls come from that table; the DNA yielded D and trimming. The table kept for this sample lists about 130,000 clones. The ten biggest clones cover 1.5% to 1.8% of the sample.

The cohort was made up of about 610 healthy bone marrow donors. At the time of sampling, all cohort members were nominally healthy, though unrecorded immune exposures were likely present. The donor was CMV seronegative and was included in the group of a few hundred seronegative cohort members. Every donor gave a peripheral blood sample, and the peripheral blood mononuclear cells from that sample were used for TCR beta sequencing. Genomic DNA extraction from the blood cell samples was performed with the Qiagen DNeasy Blood Extraction Kit. The germline V gene encodes CDR1 LGHNA and CDR2 YNFKEQ. V and J are truncated by 2 bases and 10 bases respectively, leaving an intervening sequence of 14 bases. The CDR3 holds 13 amino acids from the cysteine to the phenylalanine. The entry retains the CDR3 DNA only, 39 bases that are in frame from base 1. In the case of this clone: Its binding antigen is unknown.

Material: PBMCs. The chain employs TRBV4-2 and TRBJ1-1, with no D gene named confidently. The sequence derives from a woman between 35 and 50 years old in good health and CMV-seronegative. The bases are TGTGCCAGCAGCCAATCGGGAGCCTGGGGAGCTTTCTTT. It encodes CASSQSGAWGAFF.